A single sample gave rise to the 16 T cell receptor beta chains below, sequenced in a study of T cell repertoires in cytomegalovirus infection. MiXCR, applied by TCRdb to the reads, yields one record per CDR3 protein. The sample lists 600,000 to 700,000 distinct CDR3 sequences; around 35% were seen once. Antigen specificity for these receptors is unknown. Specimen: cultured PBMCs, collected from culture after CMV antigen stimulation. These receptors originate from a human donor in good health (CMV status not recorded). Some clones in this sample may be carry-over from other donors' samples.

This clonotype was detected only a few times. The chain recombines TRBV7-2 with TRBJ2-7, with D maybe TRBD1 (5 bases). V lost 2 bases, J lost 4 bases, and 12 bases lay in between. Germline V gene sequence: CDR1 SGHTA, CDR2 FQGNSA. The CDR3 has 14 amino acids. The CDR3 is CASSLLVTAYEQYF. DNA of the CDR3: TGTGCCAGCAGCTTACTGGTGACAGCATACGAGCAGTACTTC.

This chain connects TRBV5-4 to TRBJ2-1; no clear D. Germline-derived CDR1 and CDR2 are SGHNT and YYREEE (reference sequence). This CDR3 contains 14 residues. Trimming removed 4 bases at V and 9 bases at J, with 17 bases between. CDR3 sequence reads: CASSLRVEVGEQFF. In DNA, the CDR3 is TGTGCCAGCAGCCTGAGAGTGGAAGTAGGTGAGCAGTTCTTC.

The genes are TRBV2 and TRBJ2-1; D call uncertain. The CDR3 totals 12 residues. The V and J ends lost 6 bases and 1 base respectively, with 4 bases between them. Germline V CDR1 and CDR2: SNHLY, FYNNEI. The CDR3 protein is CASRVSYNEQFF. In nucleotides, the CDR3 is TGTGCCAGCAGAGTATCCTACAATGAGCAGTTCTTC.

J is TRBJ2-1 and V is TRBV20-1; TRBD2 matches at 14 bases. The CDR3 sequence is 16 residues long. The trim removed 6 bases at V and 4 bases at J, leaving 8 bases unmatched. CDR1 and CDR2 (germline): DFQATT, SNEGSKA (reference sequence). In nucleotides, the CDR3 is TGCAGTGCCCTGCCCCGGACTAGCGGGAGGTACAATGAGCAGTTCTTC. Its protein is CSALPRTSGRYNEQFF.

In this sample, this clonotype turned up a few times. The V call is TRBV19, the J call TRBJ1-2; D gene ambiguous. Deletions cut 7 bases from V and 2 bases from J, with 11 bases between. The CDR3 runs to 13 residues. In germline, CDR1 is LNHDA, CDR2 SQIVND (reference sequence). The CDR3 nucleotides are TGTGCCAGTAAGAGAGCGATCAACTATGGCTACACCTTC. Protein product: CASKRAINYGYTF.

The rearrangement uses TRBV6-1 and TRBJ2-7; unclear D gene. CDR1 and CDR2 (germline): MNHNS, SASEGT. Deletions cut 4 bases from V and 0 bases from J, with 10 bases between. The CDR3 covers 14 residues. The CDR3 region is CASSAVDGSYEQYF. CDR3 bases: TGTGCCAGCAGTGCGGTGGACGGCTCCTACGAGCAGTACTTC.

V usage is TRBV12-5 and J usage is TRBJ1-5; possible D gene TRBD1, 6 bases. V was clipped by 0 bases and J by 4 bases, with 19 bases between them. Germline V gene sequence: CDR1 LGHNT, CDR2 FRNRAP. There are 18 residues in the CDR3. CDR3 DNA sequence: TGTGCTAGTGGTTTGGTACGTAAGTCGGACAGAGAAAATCAGCCCCAGCATTTT. Protein sequence: CASGLVRKSDRENQPQHF.

The genes are TRBV12-3 or TRBV12-4 and TRBJ2-7; D is possibly TRBD1 (6 bases). This CDR3 spans 12 amino acids. V was trimmed by 5 bases and J by 7 bases, leaving 12 bases between them. CDR3 in amino acids: CASSGGPWEQYF. DNA for the CDR3: TGTGCCAGCAGTGGGGGCCCCTGGGAGCAGTACTTC.

The gene calls are TRBV4-1 and TRBJ1-3; no definite D call. CDR3 length: 15 residues. Germline V gene lookup returns CDR1 MGHRA and CDR2 YSYEKL. V lost 4 bases and J lost 5, with 15 bases in between. CDR3 protein: CASSRTPSPRNTIYF. CDR3 bases: TGCGCCAGCAGCCGAACCCCATCCCCGAGAAACACCATATATTTT.

This chain joins TRBV12-3 or TRBV12-4 and TRBJ1-5; TRBD1 agrees at 7 bases. The CDR3 is 13 amino acids. Trimming at V came to 7 bases and at J to 5 bases, leaving 5 bases not matched to a gene. CDR3 DNA: TGTGCCAGCACTCGGGACAGCCATCAGCCCCAGCATTTT. It codes for CASTRDSHQPQHF.

V gene TRBV20-1 combines with J gene TRBJ2-3; D not resolved. CDR1 DFQATT and CDR2 SNEGSKA come from the germline V gene (reference sequence). Trimming took 2 bases from V and 3 from J, leaving 6 bases between them. The CDR3 has 12 amino acids. The CDR3 sequence: CSARTATDTQYF. DNA of the CDR3: TGCAGTGCTAGAACGGCAACAGATACGCAGTATTTT.

The gene calls are TRBV12-3 or TRBV12-4 and TRBJ1-1; a weak D match, TRBD1 (6 bases). The CDR3 runs 16 residues. Trimming pared 3 bases from V and 0 bases from J, leaving 14 bases between. This chain's CDR3 is CASSFRGTRVNTEAFF. The CDR3 nucleotides read TGTGCCAGCAGTTTCCGTGGGACAAGGGTGAACACTGAAGCTTTCTTT.

The chain couples TRBV7-9 to TRBJ1-2; 8 bases align to TRBD1. Germline CDR1 and CDR2: SEHNR and FQNEAQ (reference sequence). V lost 6 bases, J lost 7 bases, and 10 bases stayed unmatched. The CDR3 totals 14 residues. CDR3 sequence (DNA): TGTGCCAGCAGTTCACAACAGGGGGTGGTTGGCTACACCTTC. This codes for CASSSQQGVVGYTF.

The sample holds a few counts of this clonotype. CDR3 amino acids: CASSQVGQPNTEAFF. The CDR3, as DNA: TGTGCCAGCAGCCAAGTAGGGCAGCCGAACACTGAAGCTTTCTTT. The V and J genes are TRBV14 and TRBJ1-1; D is unclear. The length of the CDR3 is 15 residues. Between the trimmed V and J ends, which lost 1 base and 1 base, there was a span of 10 bases. CDR1 SGHDN and CDR2 FVKESK come from the germline V gene.

This clonotype was detected only a few times. The V gene is TRBV10-3, the J gene TRBJ2-7, with 9 nucleotides matching TRBD1. Germline V lookup: CDR1 ENHRY, CDR2 SYGVKD. There are 13 residues in the CDR3. The V gene end was trimmed by 7 bases and the J gene end by 2 bases; junction bases not matched to a gene: 3. CDR3 sequence reads: CAITRDRAYEQYF. The CDR3 nucleotides are TGTGCCATCACCCGGGACAGGGCCTACGAGCAGTACTTC.

This clonotype was observed a few times. The chain couples TRBV29-1 to TRBJ1-2, with a tentative D call TRBD1 (5 bases). The CDR3 covers 12 residues. Germline V gene sequence: CDR1 SQVTM, CDR2 ANQGSEA. V lost 4 bases and J lost 4, with 10 bases in between. The CDR3 here is CSVAEQGYGYTF. The DNA for the CDR3 is TGCAGCGTTGCGGAGCAGGGCTATGGCTACACCTTC.